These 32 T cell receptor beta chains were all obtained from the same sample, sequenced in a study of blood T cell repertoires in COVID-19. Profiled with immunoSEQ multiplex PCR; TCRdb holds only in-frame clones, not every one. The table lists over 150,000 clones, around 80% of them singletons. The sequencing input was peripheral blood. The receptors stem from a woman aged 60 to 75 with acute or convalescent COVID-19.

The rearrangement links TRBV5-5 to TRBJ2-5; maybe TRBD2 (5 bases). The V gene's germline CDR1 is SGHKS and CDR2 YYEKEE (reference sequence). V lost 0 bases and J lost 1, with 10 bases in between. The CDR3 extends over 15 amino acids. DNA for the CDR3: TGTGCCAGCAGCTTGGTTGCAGGACTCCAAGAGACCCAGTACTTC. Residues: CASSLVAGLQETQYF.

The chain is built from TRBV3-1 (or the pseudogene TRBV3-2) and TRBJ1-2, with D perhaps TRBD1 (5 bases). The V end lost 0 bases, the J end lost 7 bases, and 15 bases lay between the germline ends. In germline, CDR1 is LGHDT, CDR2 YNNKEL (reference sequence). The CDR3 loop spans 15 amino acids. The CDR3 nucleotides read TGTGCCAGCAGCCAAGATCCGGCAGGGATTGGTGGCTACACCTTC. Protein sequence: CASSQDPAGIGGYTF.

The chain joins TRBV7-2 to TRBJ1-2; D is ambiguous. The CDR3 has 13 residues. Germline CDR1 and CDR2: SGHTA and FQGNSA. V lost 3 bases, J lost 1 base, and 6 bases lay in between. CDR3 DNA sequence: TGTGCCAGCAGCTTTGTTAGTAACTATGGCTACACCTTC. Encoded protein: CASSFVSNYGYTF.

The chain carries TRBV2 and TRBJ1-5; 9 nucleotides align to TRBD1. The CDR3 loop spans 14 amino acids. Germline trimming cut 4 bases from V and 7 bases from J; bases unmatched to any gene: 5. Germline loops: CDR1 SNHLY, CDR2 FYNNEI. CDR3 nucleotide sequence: TGTGCCAGCAGTGGACAGGGGGGTCGCCAGCCCCAGCATTTT. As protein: CASSGQGGRQPQHF. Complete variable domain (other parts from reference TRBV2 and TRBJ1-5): EPEVTQTPSHQVTQMGQEVILRCVPISNHLYFYWYRQILGQKVEFLVSFYNNEISEKSEIFDDQFSVERPDGSNFTLKIRSTKLEDSAMYFCASSGQGGRQPQHFGDGTRLSIL.

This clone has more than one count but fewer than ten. The CDR3 DNA sequence: TGTGCCTCTCTCCCTGGACAGGCGAATAACTATGGCTACACCTTC. This encodes CASLPGQANNYGYTF. The V and J genes are TRBV30 and TRBJ1-2, with TRBD1 matching over 7 bases. Per the germline V gene, CDR1 is GTSNPN and CDR2 is SVGIG (reference sequence). The CDR3 contains 15 residues. Trimming at V came to 7 bases and at J to 1 base, leaving 12 bases not matched to a gene. Complete variable domain (other parts from reference TRBV30 and TRBJ1-2): SQTIHQWPATLVQPVGSPLSLECTVEGTSNPNLYWYRQAAGRGLQLLFYSVGIGQISSEVPQNLSASRPQDRQFILSSKKLLLSDSGFYLCASLPGQANNYGYTFGSGTRLTVV.

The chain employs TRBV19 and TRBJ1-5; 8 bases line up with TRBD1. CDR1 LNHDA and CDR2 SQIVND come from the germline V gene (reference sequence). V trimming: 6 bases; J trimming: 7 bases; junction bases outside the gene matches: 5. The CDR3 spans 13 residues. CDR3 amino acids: CASRKTGVQPQHF. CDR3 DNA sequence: TGTGCCAGTAGAAAGACAGGGGTACAGCCCCAGCATTTT.

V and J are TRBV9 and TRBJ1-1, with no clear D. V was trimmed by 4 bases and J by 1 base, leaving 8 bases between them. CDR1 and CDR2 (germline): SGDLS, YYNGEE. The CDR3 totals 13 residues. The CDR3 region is CASSNTPNTEAFF. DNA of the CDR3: TGTGCCAGCAGCAACACCCCGAACACTGAAGCTTTCTTT.

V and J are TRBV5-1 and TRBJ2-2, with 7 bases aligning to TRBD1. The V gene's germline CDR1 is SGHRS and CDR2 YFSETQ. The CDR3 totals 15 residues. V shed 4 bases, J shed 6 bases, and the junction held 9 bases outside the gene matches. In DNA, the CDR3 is TGCGCCAGCAGCAGGGGACAGCAAGGGGCCGGGGAGCTGTTTTTT. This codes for CASSRGQQGAGELFF. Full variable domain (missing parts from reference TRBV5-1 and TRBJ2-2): KAGVTQTPRYLIKTRGQQVTLSCSPISGHRSVSWYQQTPGQGLQFLFEYFSETQRNKGNFPGRFSGRQFSNSRSEMNVSTLELGDSALYLCASSRGQQGAGELFFGEGSRLTVL.

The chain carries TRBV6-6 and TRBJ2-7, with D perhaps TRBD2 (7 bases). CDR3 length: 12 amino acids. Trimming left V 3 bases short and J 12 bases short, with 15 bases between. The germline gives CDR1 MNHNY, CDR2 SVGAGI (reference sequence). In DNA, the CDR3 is TGTGCCAGCAGTTATACAGGGATAGCGGGGTACTTC. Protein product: CASSYTGIAGYF.

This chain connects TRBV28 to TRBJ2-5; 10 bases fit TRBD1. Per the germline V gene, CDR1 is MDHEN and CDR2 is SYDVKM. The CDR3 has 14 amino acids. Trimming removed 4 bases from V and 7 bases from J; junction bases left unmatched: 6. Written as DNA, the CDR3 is TGTGCCAGCAGTTCGGGACAGGGGTTGGGGACCCAGTACTTC. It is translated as CASSSGQGLGTQYF.

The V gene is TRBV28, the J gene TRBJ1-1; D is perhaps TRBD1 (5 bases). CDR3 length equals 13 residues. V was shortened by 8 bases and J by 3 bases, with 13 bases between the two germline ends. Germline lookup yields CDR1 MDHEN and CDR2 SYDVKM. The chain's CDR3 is CASARGEDTEAFF. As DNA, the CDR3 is TGTGCCAGCGCGAGAGGGGAGGACACTGAAGCTTTCTTT.

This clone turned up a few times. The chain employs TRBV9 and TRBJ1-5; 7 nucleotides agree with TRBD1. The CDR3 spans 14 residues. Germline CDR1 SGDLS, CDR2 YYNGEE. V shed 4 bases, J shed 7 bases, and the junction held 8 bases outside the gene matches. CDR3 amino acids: CASSPNRGGQPQHF. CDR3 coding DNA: TGTGCCAGCAGCCCTAACAGGGGTGGCCAGCCCCAGCATTTT.

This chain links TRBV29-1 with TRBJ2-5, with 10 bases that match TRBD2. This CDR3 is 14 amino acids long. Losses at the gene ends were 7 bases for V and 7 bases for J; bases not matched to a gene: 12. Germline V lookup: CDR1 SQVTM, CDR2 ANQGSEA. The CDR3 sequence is CSAESSGGPGTQYF. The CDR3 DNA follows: TGCAGCGCCGAATCTAGCGGGGGACCCGGGACCCAGTACTTC.

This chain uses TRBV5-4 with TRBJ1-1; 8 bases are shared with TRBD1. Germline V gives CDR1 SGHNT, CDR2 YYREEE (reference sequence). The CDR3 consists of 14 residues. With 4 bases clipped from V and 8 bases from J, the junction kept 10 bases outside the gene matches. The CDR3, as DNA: TGTGCCAGCAGCCTTATCGGCTACAGGGGGGAAGCTTTCTTT. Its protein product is CASSLIGYRGEAFF.

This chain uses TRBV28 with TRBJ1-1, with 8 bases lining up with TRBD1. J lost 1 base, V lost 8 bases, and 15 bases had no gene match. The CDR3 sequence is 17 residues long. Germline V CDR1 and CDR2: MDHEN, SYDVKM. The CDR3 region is CASSTHIRGRTNTEAFF. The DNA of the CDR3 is TGTGCCAGCTCCACGCACATCAGGGGGCGCACGAACACTGAAGCTTTCTTT. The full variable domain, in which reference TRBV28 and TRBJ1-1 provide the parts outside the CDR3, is DVKVTQSSRYLVKRTGEKVFLECVQDMDHENMFWYRQDPGLGLRLIYFSYDVKMKEKGDIPEGYSVSREKKERFSLILESASTNQTSMYLCASSTHIRGRTNTEAFFGQGTRLTVV.

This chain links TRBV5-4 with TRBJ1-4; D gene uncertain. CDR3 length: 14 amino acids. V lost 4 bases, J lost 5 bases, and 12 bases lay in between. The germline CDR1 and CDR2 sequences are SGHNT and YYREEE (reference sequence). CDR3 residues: CASSPGRVNEKLFF. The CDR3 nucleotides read TGTGCCAGCAGCCCCGGGAGGGTAAATGAAAAACTGTTTTTT.

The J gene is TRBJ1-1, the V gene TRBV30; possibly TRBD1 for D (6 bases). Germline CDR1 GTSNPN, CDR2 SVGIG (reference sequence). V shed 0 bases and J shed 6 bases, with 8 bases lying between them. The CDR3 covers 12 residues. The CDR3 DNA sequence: TGTGCCTGGAGTGTAGGGGGGGCTGAAGCTTTCTTT. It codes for CAWSVGGAEAFF.

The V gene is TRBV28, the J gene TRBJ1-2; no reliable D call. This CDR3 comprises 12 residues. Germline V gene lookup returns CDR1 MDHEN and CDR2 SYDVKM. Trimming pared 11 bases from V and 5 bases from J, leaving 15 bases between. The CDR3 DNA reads TGTGCCGGTGGGCCGGCGAGATATGGCTACACCTTC. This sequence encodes CAGGPARYGYTF.

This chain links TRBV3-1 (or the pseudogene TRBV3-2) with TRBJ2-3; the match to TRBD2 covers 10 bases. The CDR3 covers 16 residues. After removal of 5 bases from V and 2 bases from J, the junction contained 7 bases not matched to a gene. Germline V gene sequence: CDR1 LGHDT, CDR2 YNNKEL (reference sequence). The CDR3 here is CASSWRAGGNTDTQYF. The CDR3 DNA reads TGTGCCAGCAGCTGGAGAGCGGGGGGGAACACAGATACGCAGTATTTT.

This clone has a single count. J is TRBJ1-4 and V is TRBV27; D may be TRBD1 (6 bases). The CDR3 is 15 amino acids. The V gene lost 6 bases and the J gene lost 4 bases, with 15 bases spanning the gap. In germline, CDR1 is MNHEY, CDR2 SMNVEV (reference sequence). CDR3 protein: CASSARTGSNEKLFF. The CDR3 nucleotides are TGTGCCAGCAGCGCAAGAACAGGGAGTAATGAAAAACTGTTTTTT.

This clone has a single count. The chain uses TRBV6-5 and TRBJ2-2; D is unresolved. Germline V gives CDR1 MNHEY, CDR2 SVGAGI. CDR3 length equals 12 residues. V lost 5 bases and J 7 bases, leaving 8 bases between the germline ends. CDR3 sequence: CASSIGYGELFF. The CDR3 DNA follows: TGTGCCAGCAGTATCGGGTACGGGGAGCTGTTTTTT.

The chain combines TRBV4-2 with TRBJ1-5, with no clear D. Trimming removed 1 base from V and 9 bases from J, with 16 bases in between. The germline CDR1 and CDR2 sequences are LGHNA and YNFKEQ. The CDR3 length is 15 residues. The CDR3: CASSQAIGVSRPQHF. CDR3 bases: TGTGCCAGCAGCCAAGCAATCGGGGTCTCTAGGCCCCAGCATTTT.

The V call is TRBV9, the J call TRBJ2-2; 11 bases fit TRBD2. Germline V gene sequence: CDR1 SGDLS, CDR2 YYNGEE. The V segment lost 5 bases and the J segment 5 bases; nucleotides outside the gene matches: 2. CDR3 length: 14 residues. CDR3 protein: CASRLAGVTGELFF. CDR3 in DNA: TGTGCCAGCAGACTAGCGGGGGTAACCGGGGAGCTGTTTTTT.

This CDR3 reads CASSPGQGASYNEQFF. The CDR3, as DNA: TGTGCCAGCAGCCCGGGACAGGGGGCTTCGTACAATGAGCAGTTCTTC. This chain joins TRBV11-2 and TRBJ2-1; 12 nucleotides agree with TRBD1. Germline loops: CDR1 SGHAT, CDR2 FQNNGV. The CDR3 has 16 amino acids. V trimming: 5 bases; J trimming: 4 bases; junction bases outside the gene matches: 6. Drawing the rest from reference TRBV11-2 and TRBJ2-1, the complete variable domain is EAGVAQSPRYKIIEKRQSVAFWCNPISGHATLYWYQQILGQGPKLLIQFQNNGVVDDSQLPKDRFSAERLKGVDSTLKIQPAKLEDSAVYLCASSPGQGASYNEQFFGPGTRLTVL.

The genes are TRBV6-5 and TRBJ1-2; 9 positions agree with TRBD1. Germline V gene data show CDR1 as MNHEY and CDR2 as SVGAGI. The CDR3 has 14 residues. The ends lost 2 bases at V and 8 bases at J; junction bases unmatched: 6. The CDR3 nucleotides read TGTGCCAGCAGTTACGGGGACAGGGTGAGCGGCTACACCTTC. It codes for CASSYGDRVSGYTF.

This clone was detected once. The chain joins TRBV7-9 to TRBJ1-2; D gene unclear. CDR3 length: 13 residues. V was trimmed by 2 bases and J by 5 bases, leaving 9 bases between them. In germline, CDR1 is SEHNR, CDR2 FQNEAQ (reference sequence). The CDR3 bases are TGTGCCAGCAGCTTAACCGAGCCGTATGGCTACACCTTC. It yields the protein CASSLTEPYGYTF.

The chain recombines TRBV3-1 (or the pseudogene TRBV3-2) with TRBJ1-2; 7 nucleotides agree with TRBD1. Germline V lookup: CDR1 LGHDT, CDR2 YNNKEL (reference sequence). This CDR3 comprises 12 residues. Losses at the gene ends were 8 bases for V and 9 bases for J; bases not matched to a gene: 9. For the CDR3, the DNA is TGTGCCAGCGGCAGGACAGGCCGACGCTACACCTTC. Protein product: CASGRTGRRYTF.

CDR3 region: CASSPLDTQYF. Written as DNA, the CDR3 is TGTGCCAGCAGCCCCCTTGATACGCAGTATTTT. This rearrangement joins TRBV12-3 or TRBV12-4 to TRBJ2-3; D unclear. The CDR3 totals 11 residues. Trimming left V 6 bases short and J 6 bases short, with 7 bases between.

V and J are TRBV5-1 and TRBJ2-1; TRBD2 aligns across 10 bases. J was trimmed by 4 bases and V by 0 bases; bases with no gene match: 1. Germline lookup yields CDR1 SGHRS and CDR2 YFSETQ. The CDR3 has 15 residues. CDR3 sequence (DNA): TGCGCCAGCAGCTTGGAACTAGCGGGGTACAATGAGCAGTTCTTC. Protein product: CASSLELAGYNEQFF.

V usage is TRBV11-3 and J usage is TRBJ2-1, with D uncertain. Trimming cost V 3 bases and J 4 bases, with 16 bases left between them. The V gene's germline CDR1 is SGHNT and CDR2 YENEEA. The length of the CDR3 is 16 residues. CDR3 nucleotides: TGTGCCAGCAGCTTCTCGAGCTCAAACCCTTACAATGAGCAGTTCTTC. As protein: CASSFSSSNPYNEQFF.

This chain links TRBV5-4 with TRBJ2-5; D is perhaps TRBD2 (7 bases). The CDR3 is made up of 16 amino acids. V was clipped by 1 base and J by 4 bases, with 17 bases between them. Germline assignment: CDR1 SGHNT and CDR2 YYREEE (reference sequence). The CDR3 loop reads CASSLLGGGATETQYF. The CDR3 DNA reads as TGTGCCAGCAGCTTGTTGGGGGGGGGCGCGACAGAGACCCAGTACTTC.

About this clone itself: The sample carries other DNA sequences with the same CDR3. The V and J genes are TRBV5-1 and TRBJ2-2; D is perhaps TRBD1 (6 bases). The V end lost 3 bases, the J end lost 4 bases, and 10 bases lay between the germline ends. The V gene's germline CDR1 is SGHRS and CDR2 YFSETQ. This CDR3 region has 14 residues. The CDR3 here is CASSSTGSTGELFF. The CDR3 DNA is TGCGCCAGCAGCTCCACAGGGTCCACCGGGGAGCTGTTTTTT.